This T cell receptor beta chain was captured in a study of T cells after yellow fever vaccination. Whole-study context: Fractions of low cell number were prepared using SMART-Seq v4 Ultra Low Input. Findings and limits, study-wide: Post-booster reappearance was seen for most primary-vaccination clones (about 96% CD4, around 88% CD8).

TCRdb fed the 5' RACE reads into MiXCR, producing one record per CDR3 protein. The sample comprises roughly 400,000 distinct CDR3 sequences, around a sixth of which are singletons, and about 18% rests with the top ten. The J segment lost 7 bases and the V segment lost 5 bases, leaving 14 bases of the junction unmatched. Per germline, CDR1 MNHNY and CDR2 SVGAGI (reference sequence). This CDR3 contains 15 residues. Concerning this clonotype itself: Its antigen remains unknown.

This receptor was obtained from a man between 18 and 29 years old who received the YFV17D yellow fever vaccine. This sample comprised PBMCs, obtained before the yellow fever booster vaccination. The rearrangement links TRBV6-6 to TRBJ2-7; 7 bases match TRBD1. The CDR3 nucleotides are TGTGCCAGCAGTGGGAACGACAGGGTTCTCGGTGAGCAGTACTTC. The encoded protein is CASSGNDRVLGEQYF.